The 27 T cell receptor beta chains given below trace back to one sample, sequenced in a study of cytomegalovirus exposure and HLA in healthy donors (dated 2017 in TCRdb). To prepare the library, the immunoSEQ multiplex PCR assay was applied. The clones in this table, taken by TCRdb from immuneACCESS, are in-frame only. Not every clone is retained; where verified, under half of the shortfall comes from an unresolved V gene, and the cause of the rest is unknown. This sample holds roughly 180,000 clones; roughly 86% were observed only once. The ten largest clones represent about 7.2% of the sample. The sequenced material came from PBMCs. These receptors came from a man aged 25-45 years in good health and CMV-seropositive.

CDR3 in DNA: TGTGCCAGCAGCTTTGGGGGGGCCGTACGAGAGCAGTACTTC. Translation: CASSFGGAVREQYF. The chain links TRBV7-8 to TRBJ2-7, with a weak D call TRBD2 (7 bases). The CDR3 has 14 residues. Trimming took 3 bases from V and 7 from J, leaving 16 bases between them. CDR1 is SGHVS and CDR2 is FQNEAQ in the germline V gene.

This chain connects TRBV6-6 to TRBJ2-1, with D possibly being TRBD2 (5 bases). V was pared by 7 bases and J by 12 bases, with 19 bases between. This CDR3 comprises 13 residues. The V gene's germline CDR1 is MNHNY and CDR2 SVGAGI (reference sequence). CDR3 loop: CASNTRGQSGQFF. CDR3 coding DNA: TGTGCCAGCAACACCCGAGGGCAGTCGGGGCAGTTCTTC.

Written as DNA, the CDR3 is TGCGCCAGCAGCTTGGCCAACAGGGTGGCTGAAGCTTTCTTT. Its protein product is CASSLANRVAEAFF. The chain is built from TRBV5-1 and TRBJ1-1, with D perhaps TRBD1 (6 bases). The CDR3 is made up of 14 amino acids. The germline V gene encodes CDR1 SGHRS and CDR2 YFSETQ. V shed 0 bases and J shed 6 bases, with 12 bases lying between them.

The chain employs TRBV27 and TRBJ1-5; D may be TRBD1 (5 bases). The germline V gene encodes CDR1 MNHEY and CDR2 SMNVEV (reference sequence). The CDR3 has 16 residues. V was clipped by 5 bases and J by 6 bases, with 20 bases between them. DNA for the CDR3: TGTGCCAGCAGTCCCCAGGGCCCATTCGGAAGTCAGCCCCAGCATTTT. As protein: CASSPQGPFGSQPQHF.

The V call is TRBV7-6, the J call TRBJ2-2, with 10 nucleotides matching TRBD2. CDR3 length: 17 amino acids. Germline V gene lookup returns CDR1 SGHVS and CDR2 FNYEAQ. With V trimmed by 4 bases and J by 4 bases, 9 bases remained unmatched. CDR3 residues: CASSSSSGRAATGELFF. The CDR3 DNA reads as TGTGCCAGCAGCTCATCCAGCGGGAGGGCGGCCACCGGGGAGCTGTTTTTT.

This clone was recorded only once. This rearrangement joins TRBV29-1 to TRBJ1-4; the D gene is possibly TRBD1 (5 bases). The V end lost 4 bases, the J end lost 12 bases, and 15 bases lay between the germline ends. Germline V gives CDR1 SQVTM, CDR2 ANQGSEA. The CDR3 covers 12 residues. The CDR3 spells CSVALDLGELFF. The DNA of the CDR3 is TGCAGCGTTGCCCTGGATTTAGGGGAACTGTTTTTT.

CDR3 protein: CASSFTGGDAYEQYF. For the CDR3, the DNA is TGTGCCAGCAGTTTCACAGGGGGTGACGCCTACGAGCAGTACTTC. The chain joins TRBV28 to TRBJ2-7, with 8 bases fitting TRBD1. V was clipped by 3 bases and J by 2 bases; unmatched bases: 6. This CDR3 has 15 residues. The germline V gene has CDR1 MDHEN and CDR2 SYDVKM.

This clone was observed once. J is TRBJ1-1 and V is TRBV19, with D possibly being TRBD1 (5 bases). The ends were cut back, 2 bases at V and 4 bases at J, with 8 bases in the middle. This CDR3 has 13 amino acids. In germline, CDR1 is LNHDA, CDR2 SQIVND (reference sequence). The CDR3 spells CASSIRGVTEAFF. In DNA, the CDR3 is TGTGCCAGTAGTATACGGGGGGTCACTGAAGCTTTCTTT.

This chain links TRBV5-1 with TRBJ1-4, with 8 bases identical to TRBD1. The ends lost 4 bases at V and 8 bases at J; junction bases unmatched: 13. Germline CDR1 is SGHRS and CDR2 is YFSETQ. The CDR3 totals 16 residues. The chain's CDR3 is CASSVRQGQNREKLFF. The CDR3 DNA sequence: TGCGCCAGCAGCGTTCGACAGGGGCAAAATAGGGAAAAACTGTTTTTT.

The chain uses TRBV6-1 and TRBJ2-6, with D unclear. V was trimmed by 3 bases and J by 0 bases, leaving 12 bases between them. The CDR3 contains 17 residues. Germline CDR1 is MNHNS and CDR2 is SASEGT. The CDR3 spells CASSDNLRSSGANVLTF. In DNA form, the CDR3 reads TGTGCCAGCAGTGATAACTTGAGAAGCTCTGGGGCCAACGTCCTGACTTTC.

The table lists this clone with a count of one. The chain is built from TRBV2 and TRBJ1-4; 8 bases map to TRBD1. Looked up from germline, CDR1 is SNHLY and CDR2 is FYNNEI. The CDR3 consists of 14 residues. The ends lost 8 bases at V and 1 base at J; junction bases unmatched: 3. CDR3 in DNA: TGTGCCAGCCAAGACAGGGGAACTAATGAAAAACTGTTTTTT. It yields the protein CASQDRGTNEKLFF.

This chain connects TRBV6-1 to TRBJ1-6, with D unclear. Trimming took 5 bases from V and 11 from J, leaving 16 bases between them. The length of the CDR3 is 14 residues. Germline V gene sequence: CDR1 MNHNS, CDR2 SASEGT. CDR3 protein: CASSIDYQPPPLHF. The CDR3 DNA sequence: TGTGCCAGCAGTATTGATTACCAGCCGCCACCCCTCCACTTT.

The chain combines TRBV4-1 with TRBJ2-1; 9 bases map to TRBD2. V was pared by 0 bases and J by 0 bases, with 12 bases of the junction left unmatched. CDR3 length: 20 amino acids. Germline values: CDR1 MGHRA, CDR2 YSYEKL. CDR3 loop: CASSQEVGGRASGSYNEQFF. CDR3 DNA: TGCGCCAGCAGCCAAGAGGTTGGCGGGAGGGCCTCGGGCTCCTACAATGAGCAGTTCTTC.

This chain uses TRBV5-1 with TRBJ2-7; 9 positions agree with TRBD2. Germline V gene data show CDR1 as SGHRS and CDR2 as YFSETQ. The CDR3 extends over 14 amino acids. With 7 bases clipped from V and 0 bases from J, the junction kept 5 bases outside the gene matches. CDR3 in DNA: TGCGCCAGCCGAATAGCGGGGGACTCCTACGAGCAGTACTTC. Its translation: CASRIAGDSYEQYF.

The chain employs TRBV5-1 and TRBJ2-1; 13 bases map to TRBD2. Germline V lookup: CDR1 SGHRS, CDR2 YFSETQ. This CDR3 contains 17 residues. J lost 0 bases, V lost 4 bases, and 4 bases had no gene match. CDR3 sequence (DNA): TGCGCCAGCAGCGTTCGGACTAGCGGGAGCTCCTACAATGAGCAGTTCTTC. Translated: CASSVRTSGSSYNEQFF.

The chain links TRBV5-1 to TRBJ1-1; weak D call: TRBD1 (5 bases). The germline V gene encodes CDR1 SGHRS and CDR2 YFSETQ. The V gene lost 0 bases and the J gene lost 0 bases, with 12 bases spanning the gap. This CDR3 is 16 amino acids long. The CDR3 DNA reads as TGCGCCAGCAGCTTGGTCGGGGGGTCAATGAACACTGAAGCTTTCTTT. This encodes CASSLVGGSMNTEAFF.

The rearrangement links TRBV5-1 to TRBJ1-1; the D gene is possibly TRBD1 (5 bases). Trimming left V 4 bases short and J 2 bases short, with 12 bases between. CDR1 and CDR2 (germline): SGHRS, YFSETQ. The CDR3 has 14 residues. CDR3 protein: CASSLGGENTEAFF. The DNA of the CDR3 is TGCGCCAGCAGCCTCGGGGGAGAAAACACTGAAGCTTTCTTT.

The V call is TRBV5-4, the J call TRBJ1-2; perhaps TRBD1 as D (5 bases). Germline V CDR1 and CDR2: SGHNT, YYREEE (reference sequence). The CDR3 is made up of 14 amino acids. Trimming cost V 4 bases and J 2 bases, with 12 bases left between them. Written as DNA, the CDR3 is TGTGCCAGCAGCCCGGGGGGGTCCAACTATGGCTACACCTTC. Its translation is CASSPGGSNYGYTF.

The chain combines TRBV5-5 with TRBJ2-5; D uncertain. With 2 bases removed from V and 0 bases from J, the gap between germline ends came to 8 bases. Germline V gives CDR1 SGHKS, CDR2 YYEKEE (reference sequence). The CDR3 sequence is 14 residues long. CDR3: CASSFAGYQETQYF. In DNA, the CDR3 is TGTGCCAGCAGCTTTGCTGGGTACCAAGAGACCCAGTACTTC.

The rearrangement uses TRBV2 and TRBJ2-1; D gene ambiguous. CDR3 length equals 13 residues. Germline values: CDR1 SNHLY, CDR2 FYNNEI. Trimming left V 7 bases short and J 3 bases short, with 10 bases between. The CDR3 DNA reads TGTGCCAGCACCAGAATGGACTACAATGAGCAGTTCTTC. This gives the protein CASTRMDYNEQFF.

This chain links TRBV11-3 with TRBJ2-5; tentative D call: TRBD1 (6 bases). Trimming pared 1 base from V and 5 bases from J, leaving 17 bases between. The CDR3 contains 16 residues. Germline V gives CDR1 SGHNT, CDR2 YENEEA. This CDR3 reads CASSLGVAGEVETQYF. The DNA for the CDR3 is TGTGCCAGCAGCTTAGGAGTGGCAGGGGAAGTTGAGACCCAGTACTTC.

J is TRBJ2-5 and V is TRBV7-3, with 7 bases that match TRBD1. CDR1 and CDR2 (germline): SGHTA, FQGTGA. The V segment lost 5 bases and the J segment 5 bases; nucleotides outside the gene matches: 5. The CDR3 loop spans 13 amino acids. CDR3 sequence: CASSKQGSETQYF. In nucleotides, the CDR3 is TGTGCCAGCAGCAAACAGGGGTCTGAGACCCAGTACTTC.

V gene TRBV5-1 combines with J gene TRBJ2-3; the match to TRBD2 covers 7 bases. With V trimmed by 4 bases and J by 0 bases, 5 bases remained unmatched. Germline values: CDR1 SGHRS, CDR2 YFSETQ. The CDR3 is made up of 15 amino acids. The chain's CDR3 is CASSLGTMSTDTQYF. The DNA for the CDR3 is TGCGCCAGCAGCCTCGGGACTATGAGCACAGATACGCAGTATTTT.

This clone was observed a few times. The rearrangement joins TRBV19 to TRBJ2-3; the match to TRBD1 covers 9 bases. Germline CDR1 and CDR2: LNHDA and SQIVND (reference sequence). This CDR3 region has 15 residues. The ends lost 9 bases at V and 5 bases at J; junction bases unmatched: 12. CDR3: CASEPGTGSLDTQYF. The DNA of the CDR3 is TGTGCCAGCGAACCCGGGACAGGGTCATTAGATACGCAGTATTTT.

The rearrangement links TRBV25-1 to TRBJ2-5; TRBD1 agrees at 8 bases. J was trimmed by 3 bases and V by 4 bases; bases with no gene match: 7. The germline CDR1 and CDR2 sequences are MGHDK and SYGVNS. This CDR3 region has 15 residues. CDR3 sequence: CASSAEWTGKETQYF. The CDR3 DNA sequence: TGTGCCAGCAGTGCAGAGTGGACAGGGAAAGAGACCCAGTACTTC.

The rearrangement links TRBV2 to TRBJ1-1; 8 nucleotides align to TRBD1. In germline, CDR1 is SNHLY, CDR2 FYNNEI. The junction had 7 bases not matched to a gene; V was cut back by 2 bases and J by 5 bases. The CDR3 loop spans 15 amino acids. CDR3 amino acids: CASSENTGGGTEAFF. The DNA for the CDR3 is TGTGCCAGCAGTGAAAACACAGGGGGGGGGACTGAAGCTTTCTTT.

The chain recombines TRBV6-1 with TRBJ2-2; TRBD1 aligns across 7 bases. The V segment lost 2 bases and the J segment 2 bases; nucleotides outside the gene matches: 2. The CDR3 spans 15 residues. Per the germline V gene, CDR1 is MNHNS and CDR2 is SASEGT. CDR3 residues: CASSERQGNTGELFF. The CDR3 DNA reads as TGTGCCAGCAGTGAAAGACAGGGAAACACCGGGGAGCTGTTTTTT.